This T cell receptor (beta chain) was recorded in a study of shared T cell receptors in the human thymus. Generated by immunoSEQ multiplex PCR, the TCRdb table keeps only in-frame clones and is missing some. The sample shows approximately 760,000 clones, over 75% of them seen only once. V shed 0 bases and J 8 bases; nucleotides not matched to a gene: 5. The CDR3 sequence is 15 residues long. From germline, CDR1 is SGHTS and CDR2 YDEGEE. This sample was shared with a second study, whose subject was human thymus T cells. That study reports: The authors found apparently biased V and J gene usage in thymic and blood repertoires.

The rearrangement links TRBV5-8 to TRBJ2-1, with 10 positions matching TRBD2. This receptor was taken from a girl less than two years old with a congenital heart defect. The sequenced material came from thymocytes. The CDR3 sequence: CASSLVLAGRYEQFF. In nucleotides, the CDR3 is TGTGCCAGCAGCTTGGTACTAGCGGGGAGGTATGAGCAGTTCTTC. The complete variable domain, with remaining parts taken from reference TRBV5-8 and TRBJ2-1, reads EAGVTQSPTHLIKTRGQQATLRCSPISGHTSVYWYQQALGLGLQFLLWYDEGEERNRGNFPPRFSGRQFPNYSSELNVNALELEDSALYLCASSLVLAGRYEQFFGPGTRLTVL.